Sequencing of this T cell receptor beta chain was carried out in a study of regulatory T cells in long-lasting Graves disease. Whole-study results and caveats: Persistent-disease Graves' patients showed less TCR diversity than new cases. The study found TRBV28, TRBJ1-2 and TRBJ2-5 favored in persistent disease.

This clonotype appeared many times. Its antigen is still unknown. The junction shows a germline mismatch at one end, possibly a read error. Stated time point: persistent/refractory GD, antithyroid drugs over 5 years with positive TRAb. The authors made the TCR library using RNA they extracted from PBMCs. Germline values: CDR1 SNHLY, CDR2 FYNNEI. The CDR3 has 15 residues. With iRepertoire HTBI primers and Arm-PCR of CDR3 regions, TCR beta libraries were built. TCRdb itself ran the multiplex PCR reads through MiXCR, one entry per CDR3 protein. Here the sample spans approximately 440,000 distinct CDR3 sequences, around 24% being singletons.

V usage is TRBV2 and J usage is TRBJ1-2; D may be TRBD1 (5 bases). This sequence was found in a female donor with Graves disease. Sequences were derived from peripheral blood mononuclear cells (PBMCs), sampled when the disease was refractory, from a patient treated with antithyroid drugs. Here the CDR3 reads CASSEALRQGLTAAF. The DNA for the CDR3 is TGTGCCAGCAGTGAAGCGCTGAGGCAGGGACTGACGGCTGCCTTC.